This TCR beta chain emerged from a study of blood T cells in healthy people across ages (dated by TCRdb to between 2015 and 2017). The study in broad terms: In model experiments, template switching captured roughly one uniquely barcoded TCR beta cDNA molecule for every two T cells. To avoid experimental bias, donors of different ages were spread randomly across the sequencing lanes. For two donors (one aged 18 to 30 and one aged 80 or older), the study analyzed two additional independent replicas of 1 million unique cDNA reads from the same blood draw. Four age groups were formed from the donors: young (average approximately 15 years), middle-aged (approximately 40), aged (under 70) and long-lived (more than 75). Using deep sequencing normalized with unique cDNA molecular identifiers, the study measured how TCR beta repertoire diversity changes with age.

Broad study findings and their caveats: Observed TCR beta diversity per million T cells fell roughly linearly with age, and a significant reduction was already apparent by age about 43. Conclusive comparison of naive and antigen-experienced compartments was prevented by the profiling of bulk unsorted PBMCs. Observed TCR beta diversity correlated strongly with the percentage of naive T cells measured by flow cytometry. The CMV infection status of donors was not known, potentially confounding age-related changes in expanded clonotypes. Total diversity estimates from one million sequenced T cells were considered lower bounds and underestimates. Compared with the aged group, more naive CD4+ T cells, fewer expanded clones and increased TCR diversity were shown by the long-lived group, suggesting age selection.

Systemically healthy Caucasian individuals from Russia, some 38 in total and aged roughly 6 to 100 years, were included as donors. Around 10 milliliters of peripheral blood were collected from each donor into EDTA-treated Vacutainer tubes. Ficoll-Paque density-gradient centrifugation was used to isolate PBMCs, with at least 7 million per sample. Trizol reagent was used to extract total RNA from the PBMCs, yielding at least 6 micrograms per sample. Naive CD45RAhigh/CD27high T cell percentages were measured by flow cytometry on a PBMC aliquot from every donor. Reading from cysteine to phenylalanine, the CDR3 counts 14 amino acids. The entry retains the CDR3 DNA only, 42 bases that are in frame from base 1. Trimmed from V: 0 bases; trimmed from J: 7 bases; junction bases lacking a gene match: 2. CDR1 and CDR2 were assigned from the germline V gene (reference sequence) as MNHEY and SMNVEV. The library was made by 5' RACE. Sequencing instrument: Illumina HiSeq 2500. The second PCR ran for roughly 7 to 12 cycles and used a J-beta primer mix along with a sample-barcoded 5' primer. Each TCR beta cDNA molecule received a unique molecular identifier from a template-switch 5' adaptor carrying 12 random nucleotides. Each sample yielded at least 2.5 million CDR3-containing paired-end reads. First-strand cDNA was synthesized from all RNA with the Mint cDNA synthesis kit, primed by a TRBC-specific oligonucleotide. After uracil-DNA glycosylase treatment, a first 18-cycle PCR used universal primers M1SS and BC2_uni_R on all cDNA. The paper's processing steps were these. For normalization, 1 million high-quality reads were randomly selected from each sample, with every read carrying a distinct molecular identifier. Reads with shared molecular identifiers were discarded instead of being binned into consensus sequences. CDR3 identification, clonotype clustering and error correction used MiTCR with a Q25 quality threshold and the strictest error-elimination algorithm. A nonparametric unseen species model with Euler transformation was used to estimate a lower bound on total TCR beta diversity. Starting from the raw public reads, TCRdb applied fastp trimming at Q25, assembled clones with MiXCR and retained in-frame beta chains. CDR3 protein sequences are deduplicated, and each keeps its most common genes and DNA. The V and J calls follow TCRdb's processing rather than the paper's. A total of about 900,000 distinct CDR3 sequences appear in this sample, 62% of them only once. Jointly, the top ten make up about 30% of the sample.

A note on this clonotype: Its antigen specificity is not known. Nothing much larger sits one base from this clone, and base qualities are not available.

Sequenced input: blood. The sequence derives from a young man in good health. The sequence links TRBV27 to TRBJ1-2, and TRBD1 matches 10 of the central bases. Here is the DNA: TGTGCCAGCAGTTTATCGGGGACAGGGGTTGGCTACACCTTC. Protein translation: CASSLSGTGVGYTF.